The 16 T cell receptor beta chains below come from one sample, sequenced in a study of shared clonotypes between healthy human individuals. Sequencing was performed with immunoSEQ multiplex PCR; in TCRdb, only in-frame clones are kept and a portion is missing. The sample contains roughly 1.4 million clones, around 98.5% of which appear only once. The sequencing sample was made of naive CD4+ T cells sorted from blood. Regarding subset: CD45RA+ positively selected. Receptors were obtained from a man aged 25 to 40 in good health.

In DNA form, the CDR3 reads TGCGCCAGCAGCCCGGGTCCTGTGGGAGGGCGCACAGATACGCAGTATTTT. Translation: CASSPGPVGGRTDTQYF. The chain is built from TRBV5-1 and TRBJ2-3; TRBD2 matches 7 bases. The V segment lost 4 bases and the J segment 1 base; nucleotides outside the gene matches: 12. This CDR3 contains 17 residues. Per germline, CDR1 SGHRS and CDR2 YFSETQ.

V gene TRBV15 combines with J gene TRBJ2-2; 11 nucleotides match TRBD1. The CDR3 runs 15 residues. Trimming cost V 3 bases and J 5 bases; bases outside gene matches: 2. The germline gives CDR1 LNHNV, CDR2 YYDKDF (reference sequence). CDR3 loop: CATSSGTGGTGELFF. The CDR3, as DNA: TGTGCCACCAGCAGCGGGACAGGGGGTACCGGGGAGCTGTTTTTT.

The V call is TRBV9, the J call TRBJ2-3, with unresolved D. Trimming removed 0 bases from V and 6 bases from J, with 8 bases in between. Per germline, CDR1 SGDLS and CDR2 YYNGEE. CDR3 length: 13 amino acids. The CDR3 DNA is TGTGCCAGCAGCGTAGTGAGTGGGGATACGCAGTATTTT. Amino acids: CASSVVSGDTQYF.

The rearrangement uses TRBV10-3 and TRBJ2-5; perhaps TRBD1 as D (5 bases). The CDR3 consists of 13 residues. Germline V CDR1 and CDR2: ENHRY, SYGVKD. Trimming cost V 6 bases and J 2 bases, with 10 bases left between them. The DNA of the CDR3 is TGTGCCATCAGGGCAGGGAAGCAAGAGACCCAGTACTTC. Encoded protein: CAIRAGKQETQYF.

This clone was counted a single time. This chain uses TRBV5-6 with TRBJ2-1; 9 bases are a match to TRBD1. CDR3 length: 15 amino acids. Germline trimming cut 5 bases from V and 3 bases from J; bases unmatched to any gene: 6. CDR1 is SGHDT and CDR2 is YYEEEE in the germline V gene. The CDR3 region is CASSSGTGLYNEQFF. The CDR3 region has the DNA TGTGCCAGCAGTTCCGGGACAGGGCTCTACAATGAGCAGTTCTTC. The full variable domain, completed using reference TRBV5-6 and TRBJ2-1, is DAGVTQSPTHLIKTRGQQVTLRCSPKSGHDTVSWYQQALGQGPQFIFQYYEEEERQRGNFPDRFSGHQFPNYSSELNVNALLLGDSALYLCASSSGTGLYNEQFFGPGTRLTVL.

The chain links TRBV27 to TRBJ1-5; no reliable D call. Per germline, CDR1 MNHEY and CDR2 SMNVEV (reference sequence). The CDR3 extends over 14 amino acids. V shed 2 bases and J shed 1 base, with 6 bases lying between them. In DNA, the CDR3 is TGTGCCAGCAGTTTAGCCAGAAGCAATCAGCCCCAGCATTTT. Translation gives CASSLARSNQPQHF.

The chain employs TRBV21-1 and TRBJ2-1; the table calls TRBD2, which could not be checked here. TRBV21-1 is listed as a pseudogene. The CDR3 is made up of 17 amino acids. Written as DNA, the CDR3 is TGTGCCAGCAGCAAAGTGGGTAGGAGACCGAGGAGGAATGAGCAGTTCTTC. Encoded protein: CASSKVGRRPRRNEQFF.

The J gene is TRBJ2-3, the V gene TRBV4-3; D unclear. This CDR3 is 15 amino acids long. The V end lost 1 base, the J end lost 0 bases, and 8 bases lay between the germline ends. Germline V gene data show CDR1 as LGHNA and CDR2 as YSLEER. CDR3 loop: CASSQGGRSTDTQYF. CDR3 bases: TGCGCCAGCAGCCAAGGGGGTAGGAGCACAGATACGCAGTATTTT.

V and J are TRBV9 and TRBJ1-1, with D uncertain. From germline, CDR1 is SGDLS and CDR2 YYNGEE. This CDR3 spans 13 amino acids. Trimming cost V 6 bases and J 1 base, with 10 bases left between them. CDR3: CASTNDPNTEAFF. The DNA of the CDR3 is TGTGCCAGCACCAACGACCCGAACACTGAAGCTTTCTTT. The full variable domain, in which reference TRBV9 and TRBJ1-1 provide the parts outside the CDR3, is DSGVTQTPKHLITATGQRVTLRCSPRSGDLSVYWYQQSLDQGLQFLIQYYNGEERAKGNILERFSAQQFPDLHSELNLSSLELGDSALYFCASTNDPNTEAFFGQGTRLTVV.

V and J are TRBV5-1 and TRBJ2-5; TRBD1 agrees at 8 bases. V shed 0 bases and J 0 bases; nucleotides not matched to a gene: 4. This CDR3 contains 16 residues. Germline V gene sequence: CDR1 SGHRS, CDR2 YFSETQ. The CDR3 DNA sequence: TGCGCCAGCAGCTTGGGCGGGACAGGCGACCAAGAGACCCAGTACTTC. Residues: CASSLGGTGDQETQYF.

The V and J genes are TRBV6-6 and TRBJ2-1; a possible D gene is TRBD1 (5 bases). The V gene lost 7 bases and the J gene lost 8 bases, with 18 bases spanning the gap. The CDR3 totals 14 residues. Germline lookup yields CDR1 MNHNY and CDR2 SVGAGI (reference sequence). The CDR3 spells CASNGREGVDEQFF. The CDR3 DNA reads as TGTGCCAGCAATGGCAGGGAAGGGGTCGATGAGCAGTTCTTC.

The genes are TRBV2 and TRBJ2-7; TRBD1 matches 9 bases. Unmatched junction bases numbered 4, after V lost 4 bases and J lost 3 bases. CDR1 and CDR2 (germline): SNHLY, FYNNEI. The CDR3 consists of 14 residues. The CDR3 loop is CASSAAGQGYEQYF. The CDR3 DNA is TGTGCCAGCAGTGCCGCGGGACAGGGCTACGAGCAGTACTTC.

V is TRBV6-4 and J is TRBJ1-5, with D possibly being TRBD1 (5 bases). Germline CDR1 is MRHNA and CDR2 is SNTAGT. The CDR3 has 13 residues. V dropped 4 bases and J dropped 7 bases, with 11 bases sitting between them. CDR3 coding DNA: TGTGCCAGCAGTGCGGGGCAAGGGCAGCCCCAGCATTTT. This codes for CASSAGQGQPQHF.

This sequence joins TRBV11-2 and TRBJ1-4; no clear D gene. Germline lookup yields CDR1 SGHAT and CDR2 FQNNGV. V was pared by 6 bases and J by 0 bases, with 11 bases between. The CDR3 consists of 15 residues. The CDR3 loop reads CASSPQPATNEKLFF. The CDR3 DNA is TGTGCCAGCAGTCCCCAGCCCGCAACTAATGAAAAACTGTTTTTT.

The chain combines TRBV28 with TRBJ1-1; 9 nucleotides agree with TRBD1. V dropped 9 bases and J dropped 4; count of bases not matched to a gene: 9. The CDR3 runs to 14 residues. The germline gives CDR1 MDHEN, CDR2 SYDVKM. The CDR3 DNA reads TGTGCCAGTTTTGTCCCGGGACAGGGCACTGAAGCTTTCTTT. Translated, it gives CASFVPGQGTEAFF.

The chain combines TRBV28 with TRBJ1-2; a weak D match, TRBD1 (5 bases). CDR1 MDHEN and CDR2 SYDVKM come from the germline V gene. The CDR3 spans 15 residues. V was pared by 7 bases and J by 2 bases, with 17 bases between. The CDR3 protein is CASIIGGAENYGYTF. CDR3 sequence (DNA): TGTGCCAGCATCATCGGCGGGGCAGAAAACTATGGCTACACCTTC.